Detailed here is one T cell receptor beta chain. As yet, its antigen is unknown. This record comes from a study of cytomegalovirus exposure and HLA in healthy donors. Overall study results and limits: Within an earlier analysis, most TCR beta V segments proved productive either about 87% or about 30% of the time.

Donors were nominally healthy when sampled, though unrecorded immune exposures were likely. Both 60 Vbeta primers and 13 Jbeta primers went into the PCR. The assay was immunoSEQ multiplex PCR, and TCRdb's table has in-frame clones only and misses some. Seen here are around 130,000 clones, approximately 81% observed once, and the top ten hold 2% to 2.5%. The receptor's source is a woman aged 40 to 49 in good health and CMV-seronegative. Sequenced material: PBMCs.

The CDR3, as DNA: TGTGCCAGCAGCTTGGGGCAGGTTCACACTAACTATGGCTACACCTTC. Translated: CASSLGQVHTNYGYTF. The chain employs TRBV5-6 and TRBJ1-2; the D is unclear. CDR1 and CDR2 (germline): SGHDT, YYEEEE. V gave up 0 bases and J gave up 0 bases, with 12 bases separating them. The length of the CDR3 is 16 residues.